The next 17 T cell receptor beta chains were all read from a single sample in a study of brain T cells in children with intractable seizures. Noted time point: blood from clinic visit 5 months post-surgery; TSC patient then seizure free. Clones were read by immunoSEQ multiplex PCR, and TCRdb kept only the in-frame ones, dropping some. The data contain approximately 330,000 clones, roughly 93% of them singletons. The specimen was peripheral blood, collected around 5 months after surgery. The receptor source for this set is a boy in the first two years of life with tuberous sclerosis and intractable seizures.

This rearrangement joins TRBV6-5 to TRBJ1-2, with 7 nucleotides matching TRBD1. The germline V gene encodes CDR1 MNHEY and CDR2 SVGAGI. CDR3 length equals 13 residues. V was pared by 6 bases and J by 0 bases, with 1 base of the junction left unmatched. CDR3 DNA: TGTGCCAGCAGAGGGACAGCTAACTATGGCTACACCTTC. Protein product: CASRGTANYGYTF.

This sequence joins TRBV23-1 and TRBJ2-1; D is ambiguous. TRBV23-1 is an ORF, with its function uncertain. Trimming cost V 1 base and J 5 bases, with 6 bases left between them. The CDR3 is 13 residues long. CDR3 loop: CASSQYVNNEQFF. The DNA for the CDR3 is TGCGCCAGCAGTCAATACGTTAACAATGAGCAGTTCTTC.

This rearrangement joins TRBV5-1 to TRBJ1-2, with D perhaps TRBD1 (6 bases). Germline V CDR1 and CDR2: SGHRS, YFSETQ. The CDR3 runs 13 residues. V was clipped by 1 base and J by 6 bases, with 10 bases between them. The CDR3 DNA reads as TGCGCCAGCAGCTTGAGTACAGGGCATGGCTACACCTTC. This translates into CASSLSTGHGYTF.

This clone was observed a handful of times. V gene TRBV19 combines with J gene TRBJ1-2; the D is unclear. Trimming stripped 7 bases from V and 3 bases from J, with 12 bases between. Germline V gene lookup returns CDR1 LNHDA and CDR2 SQIVND (reference sequence). The CDR3 spans 13 residues. The DNA of the CDR3 is TGTGCCAGTAACCACGGGATTTACTATGGCTACACCTTC. Protein: CASNHGIYYGYTF.

The chain links TRBV3-1 (or the pseudogene TRBV3-2) to TRBJ2-3; 15 positions match TRBD2. V lost 5 bases, J lost 5 bases, and 8 bases stayed unmatched. This CDR3 spans 17 amino acids. CDR1 and CDR2 from the germline V gene are LGHDT and YNNKEL (reference sequence). The CDR3 sequence is CASSTQGLAGGGDTQYF. DNA for the CDR3: TGTGCCAGCAGCACCCAGGGACTAGCGGGGGGAGGAGATACGCAGTATTTT.

This clone was counted a single time. The rearrangement joins TRBV18 to TRBJ1-2; TRBD1 agrees at 8 bases. Germline loops: CDR1 KGHSH, CDR2 LQKENI. There are 17 residues in the CDR3. V lost 2 bases and J lost 4; bases outside the gene matches: 12. The CDR3 reads CASSPLEGTGPTYGYTF. CDR3 nucleotide sequence: TGTGCCAGCTCACCATTGGAGGGGACAGGTCCCACCTATGGCTACACCTTC.

The chain combines TRBV2 with TRBJ2-1; tentative D call: TRBD2 (6 bases). This CDR3 is built from 13 residues. Between the trimmed V and J ends, which lost 5 bases and 1 base, there was a span of 6 bases. Germline V gives CDR1 SNHLY, CDR2 FYNNEI. This CDR3 is CASSSGSYNEQFF. The CDR3 DNA sequence: TGTGCCAGCAGTAGCGGGTCCTACAATGAGCAGTTCTTC.

This clone occurred a few times. The CDR3 loop reads CASTGGRNYGYTF. Written as DNA, the CDR3 is TGTGCCAGTACAGGCGGACGGAACTATGGCTACACCTTC. The rearrangement joins TRBV3-1 (or the pseudogene TRBV3-2) to TRBJ1-2; possibly TRBD1 for D (5 bases). Trimming pared 9 bases from V and 2 bases from J, leaving 13 bases between. This CDR3 spans 13 amino acids. The germline gives CDR1 LGHDT, CDR2 YNNKEL (reference sequence).

The J gene is TRBJ1-2, the V gene TRBV6-5; D is uncertain. The CDR3 is 13 amino acids. V gave up 10 bases and J gave up 0 bases, with 12 bases separating them. CDR1 and CDR2 (germline): MNHEY, SVGAGI. The CDR3 reads CATHSDANYGYTF. The CDR3 DNA follows: TGTGCCACCCATTCCGACGCTAACTATGGCTACACCTTC.

The V and J genes are TRBV15 and TRBJ1-4; D may be TRBD1 (6 bases). CDR3 size: 18 residues. Germline-derived CDR1 and CDR2 are LNHNV and YYDKDF (reference sequence). V was pared by 0 bases and J by 2 bases, with 16 bases between. Written as DNA, the CDR3 is TGTGCCACCAGCAGAGATTCCGCGGGGGCGACGACTAATGAAAAACTGTTTTTT. This sequence encodes CATSRDSAGATTNEKLFF. Variable domain in full (rest from reference TRBV15 and TRBJ1-4): DAMVIQNPRYQVTQFGKPVTLSCSQTLNHNVMYWYQQKSSQAPKLLFHYYDKDFNNEADTPDNFQSRRPNTSFCFLDIRSPGLGDTAMYLCATSRDSAGATTNEKLFFGSGTQLSVL.

The chain employs TRBV29-1 and TRBJ2-1; 7 bases fit TRBD2. V dropped 4 bases and J dropped 0; count of bases not matched to a gene: 15. The germline gives CDR1 SQVTM, CDR2 ANQGSEA. The CDR3 totals 18 residues. In DNA, the CDR3 is TGCAGCGTTGGAGGGGCGGCTAGCGGTGTTACCTCCTACAATGAGCAGTTCTTC. Protein sequence: CSVGGAASGVTSYNEQFF.

V gene TRBV30 combines with J gene TRBJ2-7, with 9 nucleotides matching TRBD1. This CDR3 is 12 amino acids long. Germline V gene lookup returns CDR1 GTSNPN and CDR2 SVGIG (reference sequence). V trimming: 3 bases; J trimming: 3 bases; junction bases outside the gene matches: 0. CDR3 in amino acids: CAWRTGGYEQYF. CDR3 coding DNA: TGTGCCTGGAGGACAGGGGGCTACGAGCAGTACTTC.

J is TRBJ2-1 and V is TRBV5-6; the match to TRBD2 covers 11 bases. Germline CDR1 SGHDT, CDR2 YYEEEE. After removal of 3 bases from V and 6 bases from J, the junction contained 11 bases not matched to a gene. This CDR3 region has 17 residues. The CDR3 loop reads CASSSRLAGYDRNEQFF. In DNA, the CDR3 is TGTGCCAGCAGCTCAAGACTAGCGGGATATGACCGCAATGAGCAGTTCTTC.

V usage is TRBV6-5 and J usage is TRBJ1-5, with 9 bases matching TRBD1. There are 15 residues in the CDR3. V gave up 1 base and J gave up 2 bases; unmatched junction bases: 0. Germline lookup yields CDR1 MNHEY and CDR2 SVGAGI. The CDR3 region is CASSYWTGGNQPQHF. DNA of the CDR3: TGTGCCAGCAGTTACTGGACAGGGGGCAATCAGCCCCAGCATTTT.

The chain couples TRBV9 to TRBJ2-7; TRBD1 aligns across 7 bases. The CDR3 totals 14 residues. Trimming cost V 4 bases and J 2 bases; bases outside gene matches: 6. The germline gives CDR1 SGDLS, CDR2 YYNGEE. The CDR3 DNA is TGTGCCAGCAGCTTTGACAGGGTACCCTACGAGCAGTACTTC. Translating gives CASSFDRVPYEQYF.

CDR3 loop: CATGGAYTEAFF. The CDR3, as DNA: TGTGCCACAGGGGGCGCGTACACTGAAGCTTTCTTT. V is TRBV12-3 or TRBV12-4 and J is TRBJ1-1, with 8 bases identical to TRBD1. The CDR3 spans 12 residues. V was pared by 10 bases and J by 3 bases, with 4 bases of the junction left unmatched.

The V and J genes are TRBV6-6 and TRBJ1-1; 7 positions match TRBD1. Germline values: CDR1 MNHNY, CDR2 SVGAGI (reference sequence). The CDR3 is 13 amino acids. Trimming cost V 10 bases and J 4 bases; bases outside gene matches: 9. The CDR3 bases are TGTGCCACGCACGCAGGGGGAATCACTGAAGCTTTCTTT. Encoded protein: CATHAGGITEAFF.